This T cell receptor (beta chain) was captured in a study of blood T cell repertoires in COVID-19. Study background: There were acute and convalescent COVID-19 samples, and they came from the United States, Italy and Spain. Nucleic acid was either cDNA or gDNA, and it came from T cells, B-cell-depleted T cells, or PBMCs.

Germline CDR1 SEHNR, CDR2 FQNEAQ (reference sequence). The V end was cut by 3 bases, the J end by 4 bases, with 9 bases between. The CDR3 is made up of 14 amino acids. Source study methods: Reference gene primer amplification in the assay estimated nucleated cell counts. Measured with immunoSEQ multiplex PCR; TCRdb has only the in-frame clones, and not every one. The V and J calls and clone size are taken from that table; D and trimming were inferred from the DNA. Of some 120,000 clones listed, approximately 85% are singletons. J is TRBJ2-2 and V is TRBV7-9; no clear D gene. The clonotype comes from a human donor in a cohort sampled during active COVID-19. The specimen was peripheral blood. In DNA, the CDR3 is TGTGCCAGCAGCTTCGAAAGACTCACCGGGGAGCTGTTTTTT. Translating it yields CASSFERLTGELFF.